The T cell receptor beta chain described here comes from a study of blood T cell repertoires in COVID-19. At the level of the study: From T cells, B-cell-depleted T cells, or PBMCs came the material, which was cDNA or gDNA.

Assay: immunoSEQ multiplex PCR; the TCRdb copy retains only in-frame clones and omits some. The data show 150,000 or so clones, with 70% to 90% seen just once and approximately 4% held by the top ten. This CDR3 is built from 16 residues. Germline lookup yields CDR1 MGHRA and CDR2 YSYEKL. Deletions cut 0 bases from V and 0 bases from J, with 8 bases between. Material for sequencing was PBMCs or T cells enriched from blood (not recorded which). The V gene is TRBV4-1, the J gene TRBJ1-4; D is ambiguous. This TCR was sampled from a woman aged 45 to 65 who had recovered from COVID-19. CDR3 loop: CASSQEMAATNEKLFF. CDR3 coding DNA: TGCGCCAGCAGCCAAGAGATGGCCGCAACTAATGAAAAACTGTTTTTT.